The rows below give T cell receptor beta chains drawn from one sample of a study of CD8 T cells in ankylosing spondylitis. Each CDR3 protein gets one entry after TCRdb re-called the 5' RACE reads with MiXCR. The sample includes around 75,000 distinct CDR3 sequences, roughly 5.3% of them seen just once. The sequenced sample was blood, either unsorted or a sorted T cell fraction (not recorded which). These receptors all stem from a male donor with ankylosing spondylitis or in good health (not recorded which). Both conserved end residues are part of each CDR3. The D gene is left open where the match is weak. The listing skips clone size in some rows; elsewhere it reads once, few, many or a size class.

TRBD1	TRBV4-1	TRBJ1-3	many	TGCGCCAGCAGGCGGGCAGAGGGGGACAGCTCTGGAAACACCATATATTTT	CASRRAEGDSSGNTIYF
NA	TRBV7-9	TRBJ1-1	many	TGTGCCAGCAGCTTAGAGGGTGCAGTGAACACTGAAGCTTTCTTT	CASSLEGAVNTEAFF
NA	TRBV19	TRBJ2-1	many	TGTGCCAGTACCCCAGCACAGGGACTCTCCTACAATGAGCAGTTCTTC	CASTPAQGLSYNEQFF
TRBD1	TRBV27	TRBJ1-5	many	TGTGCCAGCAGTTTGGGACAGGGGCGCAATCAGCCCCAGCATTTT	CASSLGQGRNQPQHF
NA	TRBV6-4	TRBJ2-2	many	TGTGCCAGCAGCCCCGCGGCGAACACCGGGGAGCTGTTTTTT	CASSPAANTGELFF
NA	TRBV30	TRBJ2-7	many	TGTGCCTGGAGTGTACTGGGGGACGAGCAGTACTTC	CAWSVLGDEQYF
TRBD2	TRBV12-3/TRBV12-4	TRBJ2-1	many	TGTGCCAGCAGTTTAGAACTAGCGGGCTACAATGAGCAGTTCTTC	CASSLELAGYNEQFF
NA	TRBV6-5	TRBJ2-5	many	TGTGCCAGCAGTTACCTAGGGTCTCAAGAGACCCAGTACTTC	CASSYLGSQETQYF
NA	TRBV24-1	TRBJ2-1	many	TGTGCCACCAGTTTGGGGGGCTGGTACAATGAGCAGTTCTTC	CATSLGGWYNEQFF
NA	TRBV7-6	TRBJ2-7	many	TGTGCCAGCAGCTTAAACCGGGACCCATCTGCATACGAGCAGTACTTC	CASSLNRDPSAYEQYF
TRBD1	TRBV5-1	TRBJ2-7	many	TGCGCCAGCAGCTTGGGCTCAGGGACAGGTGCCTACGAGCAGTACTTC	CASSLGSGTGAYEQYF
NA	TRBV7-9	TRBJ1-2	many	TGTGCCAGCAGCGGGCTCGGGGGATCCTCCTTTGGGGGCTACACCTTC	CASSGLGGSSFGGYTF
TRBD2	TRBV4-1	TRBJ2-5	many	TGCGCCAGCAGCCAACAACTTCTACTAGCGGGGGTTGGGGAGACCCAGTACTTC	CASSQQLLLAGVGETQYF
NA	TRBV20-1	TRBJ2-3	many	TGCAGTGCTAAATCCGGGGGAACAGATACGCAGTATTTT	CSAKSGGTDTQYF
NA	TRBV11-2	TRBJ2-3	many	TGTGCCAGCAGCTTAGGCTCTTACACAGATACGCAGTATTTT	CASSLGSYTDTQYF
NA	TRBV2	TRBJ2-1	many	TGTGCCAGCAGCACCTCATTGGCGGGGTCTCGGAATGAGCAGTTCTTC	CASSTSLAGSRNEQFF
NA	TRBV5-1	TRBJ1-2	many	TGCGCCAGCAGCGTAGAGACCGGGACCGTTATTCCCTATGGCTACACCTTC	CASSVETGTVIPYGYTF
NA	TRBV29-1	TRBJ1-1	few	TGCAGCGTTCTCGGGGGTCTGAACACTGAAGCTTTCTTT	CSVLGGLNTEAFF
NA	TRBV12-3/TRBV12-4	TRBJ1-2	many	TGTGCCAGCAGTAGGGGGGGTGACTACACCTTC	CASSRGGDYTF
NA	TRBV7-9	TRBJ2-1	many	TGTGCCAGCAGCTTTAATGACTTCAGTGAGCAGTTCTTC	CASSFNDFSEQFF
NA	TRBV10-3	TRBJ2-3	many	TGTGCCATCAGTGAGGGGGCGGGCCTTCACACAGATACGCAGTATTTT	CAISEGAGLHTDTQYF
TRBD1	TRBV2	TRBJ2-7	many	TGTGCCAGCAGGAGCGGGACAGGGCTAACCTACGAGCAGTACTTC	CASRSGTGLTYEQYF
NA	TRBV5-1	TRBJ2-2	many	TGCGCCAGCAGCCTACGGGCATCCACCGGGGAGCTGTTTTTT	CASSLRASTGELFF
NA	TRBV10-2	TRBJ1-2	many	TGCGCCAGTCTCTCCATGGTTGGTTATGGCTACACCTTC	CASLSMVGYGYTF
NA	TRBV4-1	TRBJ2-1	many	TGCGCCAGCAGCCAAGGCGATAGCCTCAATGAGCAGTTCTTC	CASSQGDSLNEQFF
TRBD1	TRBV6-1	TRBJ1-2	NA	TGTGCCAGCAGTGTTACCGGGACAGGGGAGGGCTACACCTTC	CASSVTGTGEGYTF
NA	TRBV29-1	TRBJ1-1	many	TGCAGCGTGACCCCCCCGGGGCCCCGAGCTTTCTTT	CSVTPPGPRAFF
NA	TRBV5-1	TRBJ2-5	many	TGCGCCAGCAGCTTGGGGGCTCAAGAGACCCAGTACTTC	CASSLGAQETQYF
NA	TRBV2	TRBJ1-1	many	TGTGCCAGCAGTGAAGTTGAAGGGTCTGAAGCTTTCTTT	CASSEVEGSEAFF
NA	TRBV29-1	TRBJ2-5	many	TGCAGCGCCCAGGGGAGTTGGGGTGGAGAGACCCAGTACTTC	CSAQGSWGGETQYF